The 11 T cell receptor beta chains below come from one sample, sequenced in a study of shared clonotypes between healthy human individuals. This table comes from immunoSEQ multiplex PCR, and its TCRdb copy is limited to in-frame clones, with some not included. Among 950,000 to 1,100,000 clones listed, roughly 74% were seen once. Sequencing was done on a sample of memory CD4+ T cells from PBMCs. Subset here: CD45RA-negative fraction. These receptors all come from a man between 18 and 35 years old in good health. Some clones in this sample may be carry-over from other donors' samples.

CDR3 protein: CASSFGLGQETQYF. For the CDR3, the DNA is TGTGCCAGCAGCTTCGGACTAGGACAAGAGACCCAGTACTTC. The chain has TRBV5-4 and TRBJ2-5; 7 bases are a match to TRBD2. With V trimmed by 2 bases and J by 2 bases, 3 bases remained unmatched. Germline lookup yields CDR1 SGHNT and CDR2 YYREEE (reference sequence). The CDR3 totals 14 residues.

The chain uses TRBV11-2 and TRBJ2-3; D is perhaps TRBD2 (6 bases). The V gene's germline CDR1 is SGHAT and CDR2 FQNNGV. The CDR3 runs 15 residues. The V end was cut by 3 bases, the J end by 0 bases, with 10 bases between. For the CDR3, the DNA is TGTGCCAGCAGCTTCAGAGGGACTAGCACAGATACGCAGTATTTT. It translates to CASSFRGTSTDTQYF.

The V gene is TRBV4-1, the J gene TRBJ2-2, with D tentatively TRBD2 (5 bases). Per the germline V gene, CDR1 is MGHRA and CDR2 is YSYEKL. This CDR3 comprises 17 residues. Trimming shortened V by 1 base and J by 0 bases, and 12 bases separated the two germline ends. In DNA, the CDR3 is TGCGCCAGCAGCCAAGTACGGGATTCCGCGAACACCGGGGAGCTGTTTTTT. This gives the protein CASSQVRDSANTGELFF.

Concerning this clone itself: At the DNA level, this CDR3 is encoded by other sequences in the same sample as well. The chain recombines TRBV6-1 with TRBJ1-2, with D possibly TRBD1 on 5 matching bases. Deletions cut 6 bases from V and 4 bases from J, with 9 bases between. CDR1 is MNHNS and CDR2 is SASEGT in the germline V gene. The CDR3 contains 12 residues. In nucleotides, the CDR3 is TGTGCCAGCAGCGACAGAAGCTATGGCTACACCTTC. Protein sequence: CASSDRSYGYTF.

The chain uses TRBV11-2 and TRBJ2-1, with a possible D match to TRBD1 (6 bases). The CDR3 totals 15 residues. V was clipped by 2 bases and J by 1 base, with 9 bases between them. CDR1 and CDR2 from the germline V gene are SGHAT and FQNNGV. The CDR3 loop reads CASSLYRVSYNEQFF. The CDR3 DNA sequence: TGTGCCAGCAGCTTATACAGGGTGTCCTACAATGAGCAGTTCTTC.

The chain links TRBV6-1 to TRBJ2-7; tentatively, D is TRBD2 (6 bases). CDR3 length: 14 residues. Germline V gene data show CDR1 as MNHNS and CDR2 as SASEGT. V was clipped by 4 bases and J by 3 bases, with 13 bases between them. The DNA for the CDR3 is TGTGCCAGCAGTGGTGTAGCGGACGACTACGAGCAGTACTTC. The encoded protein is CASSGVADDYEQYF.

The V call is TRBV18, the J call TRBJ2-6; D remains unclear. V was clipped by 0 bases and J by 0 bases, with 6 bases between them. The germline V gene has CDR1 KGHSH and CDR2 LQKENI. CDR3 size: 16 residues. CDR3 sequence (DNA): TGTGCCAGCTCACCACCGGGAAGCTCTGGGGCCAACGTCCTGACTTTC. Protein: CASSPPGSSGANVLTF.

Worth noting for this clone: Other DNA sequences in this sample translate to the same CDR3. J is TRBJ2-7 and V is TRBV20-1, with D possibly TRBD2 on 5 matching bases. CDR1 is DFQATT, CDR2 SNEGSKA, per germline (reference sequence). CDR3 length equals 10 residues. CDR3 sequence (DNA): TGCAGCTCACGGGGCTACGAGCAGTACTTC. Translation: CSSRGYEQYF.

This clone was recorded a few times. This rearrangement joins TRBV18 to TRBJ1-4; a weak D match, TRBD1 (6 bases). The CDR3 has 13 amino acids. From germline, CDR1 is KGHSH and CDR2 LQKENI. Trimming removed 10 bases at V and 2 bases at J, with 11 bases between. The CDR3 sequence: CATARGTNEKLFF. The CDR3 nucleotides read TGTGCCACCGCGAGGGGGACTAATGAAAAACTGTTTTTT.

This chain joins TRBV29-1 and TRBJ1-2; D is unresolved. This CDR3 is built from 11 residues. Germline lookup yields CDR1 SQVTM and CDR2 ANQGSEA. Trimming pared 0 bases from V and 8 bases from J, leaving 7 bases between. The DNA for the CDR3 is TGCAGCGTTGAAGAACAGTACGGCTACACCTTC. This translates into CSVEEQYGYTF.

The V call is TRBV10-3, the J call TRBJ2-7; unclear D gene. The CDR3 has 14 residues. With 4 bases removed from V and 0 bases from J, the gap between germline ends came to 10 bases. Germline CDR1 ENHRY, CDR2 SYGVKD. The CDR3 sequence is CAISGQSGSYEQYF. CDR3 nucleotides: TGTGCCATCAGTGGTCAGAGTGGCTCCTACGAGCAGTACTTC.